The rows below give T cell receptor beta chains drawn from one sample of a study of T cell changes during pregnancy in multiple sclerosis. Repertoires were generated with immunoSEQ multiplex PCR, while TCRdb's copy carries only in-frame clones and drops some. Of roughly 100,000 clones listed, more than 85% are singletons. The starting material was peripheral blood, obtained after pregnancy. The receptors derive from a female donor with multiple sclerosis, enrolled in a pregnancy study. The CDR3 runs from the conserved cysteine through the conserved F or W. The D gene is left open where the match is weak. Expanded clones are given a class, and other clones once, few, many or no size at all.

d_gene: -; abundance: -; v_gene: TRBV5-6; j_gene: TRBJ1-3; CDR3aa: CASRYGTHGNTIYF; CDR3nt: TGTGCCAGCAGATACGGGACTCATGGAAACACCATATATTTT
d_gene: TRBD2; abundance: once; v_gene: TRBV9; j_gene: TRBJ2-1; CDR3aa: CASSVAGGSYNEQFF; CDR3nt: TGTGCCAGCAGCGTAGCGGGGGGGAGCTACAATGAGCAGTTCTTC
d_gene: TRBD2; abundance: -; v_gene: TRBV7-3; j_gene: TRBJ2-1; CDR3aa: CASSLEAGAVDEQFF; CDR3nt: TGTGCCAGCAGCTTAGAAGCGGGGGCTGTAGATGAGCAGTTCTTC
d_gene: -; abundance: -; v_gene: TRBV11-3; j_gene: TRBJ2-2; CDR3aa: CASSLRSTPTGELFF; CDR3nt: TGTGCCAGCAGCTTAAGGAGCACCCCCACCGGGGAGCTGTTTTTT
d_gene: -; abundance: -; v_gene: TRBV11-2; j_gene: TRBJ1-3; CDR3aa: CASSLLQGSNTIYF; CDR3nt: TGTGCCAGCAGCTTACTTCAAGGGAGTAACACCATATATTTT
d_gene: TRBD1; abundance: -; v_gene: TRBV6-1; j_gene: TRBJ2-7; CDR3aa: CAGGQGANEQYF; CDR3nt: TGTGCCGGAGGACAGGGGGCCAACGAGCAGTACTTC
d_gene: -; abundance: -; v_gene: TRBV29-1; j_gene: TRBJ2-1; CDR3aa: CSVDWQFF; CDR3nt: TGCAGCGTTGACTGGCAGTTCTTC
d_gene: -; abundance: -; v_gene: TRBV12-5; j_gene: TRBJ2-2; CDR3aa: CASGYRVGTGELFF; CDR3nt: TGTGCTAGTGGTTACAGGGTGGGCACCGGGGAGCTGTTTTTT
d_gene: TRBD2; abundance: -; v_gene: TRBV13; j_gene: TRBJ2-3; CDR3aa: CASSWSASGVDTQYF; CDR3nt: TGTGCCAGCAGCTGGTCGGCTAGCGGGGTAGATACGCAGTATTTT
d_gene: TRBD1; abundance: -; v_gene: TRBV5-6; j_gene: TRBJ1-2; CDR3aa: CASSYLGTGGSNGYTF; CDR3nt: TGTGCCAGCAGCTACTTAGGGACAGGAGGATCTAATGGCTACACCTTC
d_gene: TRBD1; abundance: once; v_gene: TRBV10-3; j_gene: TRBJ2-3; CDR3aa: CAISDLDRGLRADTQYF; CDR3nt: TGTGCCATCAGTGATTTAGACAGGGGGCTCCGGGCAGATACGCAGTATTTT
d_gene: -; abundance: -; v_gene: TRBV5-5; j_gene: TRBJ2-7; CDR3aa: CASSLQGHYEQYF; CDR3nt: TGTGCCAGCAGCTTGCAGGGGCACTACGAGCAGTACTTC
d_gene: -; abundance: few; v_gene: TRBV30; j_gene: TRBJ1-1; CDR3aa: CAWRDTPNTEAFF; CDR3nt: TGTGCCTGGAGGGACACCCCGAACACTGAAGCTTTCTTT
d_gene: -; abundance: -; v_gene: TRBV6-6; j_gene: TRBJ2-4; CDR3aa: CASSPNNIQYF; CDR3nt: TGTGCCAGCAGCCCCAATAACATTCAGTACTTC
d_gene: TRBD1; abundance: -; v_gene: TRBV15; j_gene: TRBJ2-5; CDR3aa: CATSRAGQGLETQYF; CDR3nt: TGTGCCACCAGCAGAGCGGGACAGGGATTGGAGACCCAGTACTTC